The TCR beta chain under discussion was sequenced for a study of regulatory T cells in long-lasting Graves disease. Study outcomes and limitations: TCR diversity in persistent Graves' patients was below that of newly diagnosed ones.

Time point of the sample: newly diagnosed GD, antithyroid drugs for less than 3 months. Extracted RNA from PBMCs served as the source of the TCR library. The CDR3 loop spans 11 amino acids. V was shortened by 3 bases and J by 8 bases, with 5 bases between the two germline ends. The V gene's germline CDR1 is SEHNR and CDR2 FQNEAQ (reference sequence). This clonotype was counted ten times or more. Its target is unknown. Researchers made TCR beta libraries by using iRepertoire HTBI primers and running Arm-PCR on CDR3 regions. TCRdb independently ran MiXCR on the multiplex PCR reads; one entry per CDR3 protein. The data hold about 220,000 distinct CDR3 sequences, with around a fifth observed a single time. This sample was shared with a second study, whose subject was T cells in Graves' hyperthyroidism and ophthalmopathy. From that paper: Carried out on the TCR CDR3, a first-round RT-PCR used the HTBI primer set.

Sequencing used peripheral blood mononuclear cells (PBMCs), obtained at new diagnosis, from a patient treated with antithyroid drugs. The TCR was taken from a woman aged 25 to 39 with Graves disease. This sequence joins TRBV7-9 and TRBJ2-1; D gene ambiguous. The CDR3 loop reads CASSFGDEQFF. CDR3 nucleotide sequence: TGTGCCAGCAGCTTTGGTGATGAGCAGTTCTTC.